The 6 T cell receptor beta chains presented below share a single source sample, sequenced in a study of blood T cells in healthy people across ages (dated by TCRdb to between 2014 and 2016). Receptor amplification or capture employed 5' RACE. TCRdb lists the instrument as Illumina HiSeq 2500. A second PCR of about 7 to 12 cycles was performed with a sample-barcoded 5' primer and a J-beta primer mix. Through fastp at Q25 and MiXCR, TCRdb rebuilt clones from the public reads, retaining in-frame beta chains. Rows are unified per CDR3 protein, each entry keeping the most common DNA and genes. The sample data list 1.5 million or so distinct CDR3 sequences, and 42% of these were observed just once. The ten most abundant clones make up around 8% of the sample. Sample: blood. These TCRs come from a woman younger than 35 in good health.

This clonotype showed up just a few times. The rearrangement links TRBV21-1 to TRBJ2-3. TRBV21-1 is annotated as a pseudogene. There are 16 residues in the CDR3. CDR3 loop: CASSLHVGICTDTQYF. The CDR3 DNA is TGTGCCAGCAGCCTCCACGTAGGGATTTGCACAGATACGCAGTATTTT.

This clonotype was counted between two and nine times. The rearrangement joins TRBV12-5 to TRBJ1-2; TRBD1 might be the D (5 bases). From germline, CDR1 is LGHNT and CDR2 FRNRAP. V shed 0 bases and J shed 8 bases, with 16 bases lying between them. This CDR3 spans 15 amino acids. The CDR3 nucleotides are TGTGCTAGTGGTTTGGTAGGGGCAGGATTGAGGGGCTACACCTTC. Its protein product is CASGLVGAGLRGYTF.

CDR3 loop: CSVERHSLPGELFF. The DNA for the CDR3 is TGCAGCGTTGAGAGGCACTCCTTGCCCGGGGAGCTGTTTTTT. The chain carries TRBV29-1 and TRBJ2-2; no clear D. This CDR3 has 14 amino acids. V shed 3 bases and J shed 6 bases, with 14 bases lying between them. The germline V gene encodes CDR1 SQVTM and CDR2 ANQGSEA.

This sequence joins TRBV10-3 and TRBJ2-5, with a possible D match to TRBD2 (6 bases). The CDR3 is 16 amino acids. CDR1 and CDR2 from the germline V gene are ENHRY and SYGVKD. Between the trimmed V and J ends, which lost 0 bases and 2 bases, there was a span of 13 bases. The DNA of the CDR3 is TGTGCCATCAGTGAGTCGATCGGGGCGGGGCAAGAGACCCAGTACTTC. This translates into CAISESIGAGQETQYF.

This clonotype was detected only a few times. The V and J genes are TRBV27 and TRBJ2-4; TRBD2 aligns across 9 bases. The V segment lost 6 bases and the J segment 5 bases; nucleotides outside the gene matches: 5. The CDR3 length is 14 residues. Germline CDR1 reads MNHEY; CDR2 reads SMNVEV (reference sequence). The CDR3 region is CASRLAGVENIQYF. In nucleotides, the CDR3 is TGTGCCAGCAGATTAGCGGGGGTAGAAAACATTCAGTACTTC.

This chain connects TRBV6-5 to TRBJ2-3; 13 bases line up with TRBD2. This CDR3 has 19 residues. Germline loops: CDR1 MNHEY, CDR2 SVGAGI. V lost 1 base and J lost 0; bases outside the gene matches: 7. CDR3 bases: TGTGCCAGCAGTTACTTTAGACCGGGACTAGCGGGAAGCACAGATACGCAGTATTTT. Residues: CASSYFRPGLAGSTDTQYF.